This T cell receptor (beta chain) derives from a study of T cells after somatic rescue of genetic block. Trimming removed 3 bases at V and 2 bases at J, with 12 bases between. In germline, CDR1 is SGHRS, CDR2 YFSETQ. The CDR3 is made up of 15 amino acids. The repertoire was sequenced with immunoSEQ multiplex PCR; TCRdb's copy has only in-frame clones and lacks some. The table records 60,000 to 90,000 clones, approximately 90% of them present only once. This receptor was taken from a man aged 30-40 years. The chain uses TRBV5-1 and TRBJ1-3, with a tentative D call TRBD1 (5 bases). The source material was peripheral blood mononuclear cells (PBMCs). The CDR3 sequence: CASSSPGTAGNTIYF. The CDR3 DNA reads TGCGCCAGCAGCTCACCCGGGACCGCTGGAAACACCATATATTTT.